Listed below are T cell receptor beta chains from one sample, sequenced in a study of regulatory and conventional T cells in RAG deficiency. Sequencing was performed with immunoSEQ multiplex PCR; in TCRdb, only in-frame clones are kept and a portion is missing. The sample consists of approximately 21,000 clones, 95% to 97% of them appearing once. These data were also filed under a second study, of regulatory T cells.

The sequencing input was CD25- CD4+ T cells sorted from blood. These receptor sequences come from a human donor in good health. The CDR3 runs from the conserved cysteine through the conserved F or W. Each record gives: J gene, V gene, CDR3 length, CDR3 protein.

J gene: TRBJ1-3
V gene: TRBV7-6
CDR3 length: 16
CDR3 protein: CASSLGPGTPGNTIYF

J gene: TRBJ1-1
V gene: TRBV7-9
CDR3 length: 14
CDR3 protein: CASSFTGTNTEAFF

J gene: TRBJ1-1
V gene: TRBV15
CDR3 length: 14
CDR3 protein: CATSRDPGTLEAFF

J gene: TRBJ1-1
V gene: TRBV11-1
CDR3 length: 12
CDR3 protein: CASSLGTGSAFF

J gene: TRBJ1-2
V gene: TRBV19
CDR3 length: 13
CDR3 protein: CASSISREDGYTF

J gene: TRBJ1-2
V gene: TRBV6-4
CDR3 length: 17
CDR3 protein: CARAGTGELWGNYGYTF

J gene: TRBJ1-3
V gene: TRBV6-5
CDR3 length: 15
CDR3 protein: CASSQTGSSGNTIYF

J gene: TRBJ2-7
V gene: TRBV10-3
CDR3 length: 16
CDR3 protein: CAISEAQLAASYEQYF

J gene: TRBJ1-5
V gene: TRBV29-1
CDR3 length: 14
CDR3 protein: CSARPGTGPGPQHF

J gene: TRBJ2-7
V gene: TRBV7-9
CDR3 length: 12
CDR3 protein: CASSPDRYEQYF

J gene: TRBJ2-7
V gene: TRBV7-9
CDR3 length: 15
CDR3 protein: CASSKRSDRVYEQYF

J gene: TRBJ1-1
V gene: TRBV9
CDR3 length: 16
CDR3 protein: CASSESTGGVGTEAFF

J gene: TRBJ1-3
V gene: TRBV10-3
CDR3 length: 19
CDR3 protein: CAISHKNGLTLSSGNTIYF

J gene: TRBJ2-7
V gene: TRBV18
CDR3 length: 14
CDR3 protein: CASSLRQGWNEQYF

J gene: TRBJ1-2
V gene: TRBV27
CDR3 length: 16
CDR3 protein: CASSFGAIGTGYGYTF

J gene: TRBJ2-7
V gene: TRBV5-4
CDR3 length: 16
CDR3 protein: CASSVEPAGGNYEQYF